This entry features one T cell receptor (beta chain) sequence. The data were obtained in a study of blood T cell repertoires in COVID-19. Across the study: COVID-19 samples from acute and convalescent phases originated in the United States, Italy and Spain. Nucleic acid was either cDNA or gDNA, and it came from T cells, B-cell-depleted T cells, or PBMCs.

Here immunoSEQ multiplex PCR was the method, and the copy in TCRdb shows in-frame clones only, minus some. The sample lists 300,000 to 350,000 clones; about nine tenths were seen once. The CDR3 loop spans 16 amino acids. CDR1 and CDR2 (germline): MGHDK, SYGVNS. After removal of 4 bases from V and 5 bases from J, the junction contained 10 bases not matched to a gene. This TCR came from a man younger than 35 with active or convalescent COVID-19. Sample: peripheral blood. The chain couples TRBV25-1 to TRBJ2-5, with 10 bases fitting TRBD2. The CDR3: CASSGGAGGPGETQYF. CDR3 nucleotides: TGTGCCAGCAGTGGAGGAGCGGGGGGGCCTGGGGAGACCCAGTACTTC.